This T cell receptor beta chain was observed in a study of radiation and T cells in renal cell carcinoma. The time point is: baseline pretreatment blood. As to treatment: 15 Gy SBRT to primary tumor, nephrectomy 4 weeks later. The patient's renal cell carcinoma had clear cell pathology. The germline CDR1 and CDR2 sequences are SGDLS and YYNGEE. The CDR3 loop spans 14 amino acids. V lost 4 bases to trimming and J lost 6 bases; unmatched junction nucleotides: 8. Clones were sequenced by immunoSEQ multiplex PCR, and TCRdb holds only the in-frame ones, with some missing. The sample holds about 140,000 clones, less than 85% seen once.

The sample was blood, taken from a patient whose treatment included radiotherapy and nephrectomy. V and J are TRBV9 and TRBJ2-7, with 9 nucleotides matching TRBD1. This TCR came from a woman aged 45-59 years with renal cell carcinoma. CDR3 in amino acids: CASSPQGAHLEQYF. The CDR3 DNA sequence: TGTGCCAGCAGCCCACAGGGGGCGCATCTCGAGCAGTACTTC.